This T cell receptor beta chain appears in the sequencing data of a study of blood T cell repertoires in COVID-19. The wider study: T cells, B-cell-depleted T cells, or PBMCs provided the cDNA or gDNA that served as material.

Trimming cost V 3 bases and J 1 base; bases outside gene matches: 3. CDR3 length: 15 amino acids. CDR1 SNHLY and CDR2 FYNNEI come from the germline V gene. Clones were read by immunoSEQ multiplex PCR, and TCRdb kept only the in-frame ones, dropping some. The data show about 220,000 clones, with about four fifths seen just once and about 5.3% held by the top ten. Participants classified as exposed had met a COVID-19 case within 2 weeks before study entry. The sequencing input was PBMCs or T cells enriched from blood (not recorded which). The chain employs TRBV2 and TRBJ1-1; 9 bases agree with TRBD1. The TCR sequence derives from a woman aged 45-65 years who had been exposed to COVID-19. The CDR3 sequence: CASSDLDRGNTEAFF. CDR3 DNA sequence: TGTGCCAGCAGTGATTTGGACAGGGGGAACACTGAAGCTTTCTTT.